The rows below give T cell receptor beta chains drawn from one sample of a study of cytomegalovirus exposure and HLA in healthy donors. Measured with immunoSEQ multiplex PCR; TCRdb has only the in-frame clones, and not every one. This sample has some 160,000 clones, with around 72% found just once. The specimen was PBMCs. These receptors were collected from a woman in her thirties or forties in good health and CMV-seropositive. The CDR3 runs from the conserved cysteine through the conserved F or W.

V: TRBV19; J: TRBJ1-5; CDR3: CASSPSRDSNQPQHF
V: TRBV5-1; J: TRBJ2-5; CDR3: CASSLTITSGRDETQYF
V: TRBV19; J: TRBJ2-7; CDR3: CASRRGISSYEQYF
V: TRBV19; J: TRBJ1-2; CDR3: CASNTGQLTYYGYTF
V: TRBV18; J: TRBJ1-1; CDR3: CASSPPRGIGRVTEAFF
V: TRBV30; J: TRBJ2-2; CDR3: CAWTRQGWTGELFF
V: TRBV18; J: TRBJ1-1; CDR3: CASSPDTGLPEAFF
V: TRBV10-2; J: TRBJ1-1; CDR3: CASSEWGGLNTEAFF
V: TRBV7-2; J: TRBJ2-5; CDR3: CASSLGGGETQYF
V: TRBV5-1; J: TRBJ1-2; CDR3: CASSQGAKDYGYTF
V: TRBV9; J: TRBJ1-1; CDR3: CASSVGSGGNTEAFF
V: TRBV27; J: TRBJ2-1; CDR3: CASTTIGGSDEQFF
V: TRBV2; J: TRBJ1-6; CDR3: CASSESRYNSPLHF
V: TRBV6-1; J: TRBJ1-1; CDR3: CASRSGGTEAFF
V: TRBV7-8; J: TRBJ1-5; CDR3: CASAPWQGVNQPQHF
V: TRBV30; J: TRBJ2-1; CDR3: CAWSPGLAGDYNEQFF
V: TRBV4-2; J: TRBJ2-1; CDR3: CASSPRPQQLAGPYNEQFF
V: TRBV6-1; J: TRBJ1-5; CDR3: CASSVVPLLNQPQHF
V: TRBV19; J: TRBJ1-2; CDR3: CASSTTTGVDGYTF
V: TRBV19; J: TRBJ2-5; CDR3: CASSHDRAKTQYF
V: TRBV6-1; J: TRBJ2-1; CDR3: CAGTSGVDGEQFF
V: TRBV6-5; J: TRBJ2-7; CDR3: CASSRRQTGIEQYF
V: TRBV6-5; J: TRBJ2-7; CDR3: CASSSGTEGNEQYF
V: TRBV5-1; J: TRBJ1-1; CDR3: CASSLGGSTEAFF
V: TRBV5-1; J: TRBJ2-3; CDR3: CASSRDFTDTQYF
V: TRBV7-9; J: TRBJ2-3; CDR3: CASGSTGPDTQYF
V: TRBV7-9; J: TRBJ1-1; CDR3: CSSSLRGTEAFF
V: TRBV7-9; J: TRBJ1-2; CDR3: CASSPGPERLIYGYTF
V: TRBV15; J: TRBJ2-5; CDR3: CATSTGLAGGPGQETQYF
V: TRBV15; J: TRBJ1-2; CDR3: CATSRDFADGYTF
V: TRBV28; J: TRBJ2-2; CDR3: CASSLLSGVSTGELFF
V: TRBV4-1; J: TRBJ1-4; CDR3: CASSPWDTAPEKLFF
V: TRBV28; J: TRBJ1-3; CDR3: CASQGGVTGHTIYF
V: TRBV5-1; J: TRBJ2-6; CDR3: CASRRTGAGSGANVLTF
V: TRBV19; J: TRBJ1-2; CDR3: CASSATGLGYGYTF
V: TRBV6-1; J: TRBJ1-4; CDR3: CASSEGQGKGIEKLFF
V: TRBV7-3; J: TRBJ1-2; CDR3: CASARTGGNGYTF
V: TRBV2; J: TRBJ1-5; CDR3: CASSESGGAQHF
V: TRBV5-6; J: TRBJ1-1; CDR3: CASSLSGGRGTEAFF
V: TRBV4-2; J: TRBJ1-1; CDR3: CASSQAPGSRLNTEAFF
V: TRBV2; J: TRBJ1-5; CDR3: CASSFDRGYPQPQHF
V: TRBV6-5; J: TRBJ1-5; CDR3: CASNRGPNQPQHF
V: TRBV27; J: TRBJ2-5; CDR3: CASSAQGDQETQYF
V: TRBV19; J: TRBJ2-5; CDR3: CASSAGQGQETQYF
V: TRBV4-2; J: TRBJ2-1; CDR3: CASSQSRDISNEQFF
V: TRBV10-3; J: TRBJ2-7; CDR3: CAISDRGYEQYF
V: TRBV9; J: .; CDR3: CASSPSGGAYEQYF
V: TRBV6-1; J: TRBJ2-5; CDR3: CASSDLVLAGGLKETQYF
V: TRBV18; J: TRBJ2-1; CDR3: CASSPPGATAAKNNEQFF
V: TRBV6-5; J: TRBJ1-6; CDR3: CASSYRGSYNSPLHF
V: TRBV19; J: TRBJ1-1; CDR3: CASRPQGTEAFF
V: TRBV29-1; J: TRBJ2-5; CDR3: CSVVAPPENTDGGWETQYF
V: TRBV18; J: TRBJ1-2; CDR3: CASSEPGLGDYGYTF
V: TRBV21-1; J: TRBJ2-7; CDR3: CASSKAPDRDHEQYF
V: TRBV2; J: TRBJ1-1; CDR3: CASSEERSLPAFF